This entry features one T cell receptor (beta chain) sequence. This entry comes from a study of blood T cell repertoires in COVID-19. Study overall: Italy, Spain and the United States were the sources of the convalescent and acute COVID-19 samples.

The Seattle site enrolled patients during active infection and followed them longitudinally. In the study's own analysis: The authors estimated nucleated cell counts from reference gene primer amplification. Here immunoSEQ multiplex PCR was the method, and the copy in TCRdb shows in-frame clones only, minus some. That table is the source of V, J and clone size, and D and trimming were worked out from the DNA. The repertoire consists of some 520,000 clones, with roughly 89% occurring once and the leading ten covering 0.7% to 1%. The CDR3 is 14 amino acids. V was cut by 2 bases and J by 8 bases, with 12 bases left in between. Germline CDR1 is MNHEY and CDR2 is SVGAGI.

V and J are TRBV6-5 and TRBJ1-4; D is uncertain. The receptor was isolated from a man in his late teens or twenties with COVID-19, enrolled during active disease. The material sequenced was peripheral blood. This chain's CDR3 is CASSYAQEWEKLFF. As DNA, the CDR3 is TGTGCCAGCAGTTACGCTCAGGAATGGGAAAAACTGTTTTTT.